Listed here are 25 T cell receptor beta chains from one sample, sequenced in a study of T cell changes during pregnancy in multiple sclerosis. The data were produced by immunoSEQ multiplex PCR, yet TCRdb's version contains in-frame clones alone and is incomplete. This table has fewer than 50,000 clones, approximately 94% appearing once. The sample consisted of CD4+ T cells from peripheral blood mononuclear cells, taken in the third trimester of pregnancy. The receptors were sampled from a female donor with multiple sclerosis, enrolled in a pregnancy study.

This rearrangement joins TRBV28 to TRBJ1-2; 7 nucleotides match TRBD1. J gave up 6 bases and V 5 bases, and 15 bases lay outside the gene matches. Per the germline V gene, CDR1 is MDHEN and CDR2 is SYDVKM. The CDR3 is 16 residues long. The CDR3 sequence is CASSPRQGLNDHGYTF. The CDR3 bases are TGTGCCAGCAGTCCCAGACAGGGCCTTAACGACCATGGCTACACCTTC.

The CDR3 sequence is CASSLVSGREQYF. The CDR3 DNA sequence: TGTGCCAGCAGCTTGGTTAGCGGGCGGGAGCAGTACTTC. This sequence joins TRBV5-6 and TRBJ2-7; 7 positions match TRBD2. With V trimmed by 0 bases and J by 7 bases, 4 bases remained unmatched. CDR1 is SGHDT and CDR2 is YYEEEE in the germline V gene. The CDR3 totals 13 residues.

The chain uses TRBV18 and TRBJ2-1; TRBD2 matches at 7 bases. The CDR3 runs to 15 residues. Looked up from germline, CDR1 is KGHSH and CDR2 is LQKENI. V dropped 2 bases and J dropped 7; count of bases not matched to a gene: 8. CDR3 DNA sequence: TGTGCCAGCTCACCAGGAGCGGGAAGTCGGAATGAGCAGTTCTTC. Its translation: CASSPGAGSRNEQFF.

J is TRBJ2-2 and V is TRBV7-9, with 8 bases fitting TRBD1. The junction had 12 bases not matched to a gene; V was cut back by 6 bases and J by 6 bases. Germline V CDR1 and CDR2: SEHNR, FQNEAQ (reference sequence). This CDR3 is 16 amino acids long. Here the CDR3 reads CASSNPGGYKAGELFF. The CDR3 DNA sequence: TGTGCCAGCAGTAACCCAGGGGGCTATAAGGCCGGGGAGCTGTTTTTT.

The V call is TRBV5-6, the J call TRBJ1-2; 9 bases line up with TRBD1. Trimming at V came to 3 bases and at J to 3 bases, leaving 12 bases not matched to a gene. Germline V CDR1 and CDR2: SGHDT, YYEEEE. This CDR3 is 17 amino acids long. CDR3 DNA sequence: TGTGCCAGCAGCTCAACCTACCGCGGACAGGGGCACTATGGCTACACCTTC. It encodes CASSSTYRGQGHYGYTF.

The J gene is TRBJ1-2, the V gene TRBV30; the D gene is possibly TRBD1 (5 bases). The CDR3 extends over 14 amino acids. Looked up from germline, CDR1 is GTSNPN and CDR2 is SVGIG (reference sequence). The V end was cut by 0 bases, the J end by 4 bases, with 12 bases between. DNA for the CDR3: TGTGCCTGGAGTGTAGGGGCGCGGGGCTATGGCTACACCTTC. Protein product: CAWSVGARGYGYTF.

This clone is a singleton in its sample. The chain is built from TRBV28 and TRBJ2-3, with 8 positions matching TRBD2. This CDR3 is built from 16 residues. The germline CDR1 and CDR2 sequences are MDHEN and SYDVKM. The V gene end was trimmed by 2 bases and the J gene end by 1 base; junction bases not matched to a gene: 5. The CDR3 bases are TGTGCCAGCAGTTTAGGCCCGGGAGGGGGCACAGATACGCAGTATTTT. This translates into CASSLGPGGGTDTQYF.

V and J are TRBV19 and TRBJ2-6; perhaps TRBD2 as D (5 bases). CDR3 length: 15 amino acids. Trimming stripped 4 bases from V and 0 bases from J, with 7 bases between. In germline, CDR1 is LNHDA, CDR2 SQIVND (reference sequence). The CDR3 loop reads CASSSGSSGANVLTF. DNA of the CDR3: TGTGCCAGTAGTAGTGGGAGCTCTGGGGCCAACGTCCTGACTTTC.

The J gene is TRBJ2-1, the V gene TRBV2, with a weak D call TRBD2 (7 bases). The CDR3 consists of 21 residues. From germline, CDR1 is SNHLY and CDR2 FYNNEI. V was trimmed by 5 bases and J by 0 bases, leaving 29 bases between them. CDR3 coding DNA: TGTGCCAGCAGTCCCCTGGCTCGCTTAGGGGGAGCGGGATACTCCTACAATGAGCAGTTCTTC. It is translated as CASSPLARLGGAGYSYNEQFF.

This chain links TRBV11-2 with TRBJ2-2; TRBD2 is a possible D gene (6 bases). The CDR3 is made up of 17 amino acids. V dropped 1 base and J dropped 4 bases, with 16 bases sitting between them. Germline-derived CDR1 and CDR2 are SGHAT and FQNNGV. The CDR3 region is CASSLAPTSSATGELFF. The CDR3, as DNA: TGTGCCAGCAGCTTAGCCCCGACTAGTTCAGCCACCGGGGAGCTGTTTTTT.

CDR3 region: CAWSVRSYEQYF. DNA of the CDR3: TGTGCCTGGAGCGTCCGCTCCTACGAGCAGTACTTC. The chain is built from TRBV30 and TRBJ2-7; D gene unclear. The V gene's germline CDR1 is GTSNPN and CDR2 SVGIG (reference sequence). There are 12 residues in the CDR3. With 3 bases removed from V and 0 bases from J, the gap between germline ends came to 6 bases.

V and J are TRBV5-1 and TRBJ2-1, with D uncertain. The CDR3 extends over 16 amino acids. V lost 4 bases, J lost 5 bases, and 19 bases lay in between. Germline CDR1 is SGHRS and CDR2 is YFSETQ. The CDR3 here is CASSPGGQLLHNEQFF. The CDR3 region has the DNA TGCGCCAGCAGCCCTGGCGGCCAGCTTTTGCACAATGAGCAGTTCTTC.

The chain employs TRBV6-5 and TRBJ2-7; D possibly corresponds to TRBD1 (5 bases). The CDR3 consists of 14 residues. Between the trimmed V and J ends, which lost 6 bases and 1 base, there was a span of 13 bases. Looked up from germline, CDR1 is MNHEY and CDR2 is SVGAGI. CDR3 sequence (DNA): TGTGCCAGCAGGCCAGGGTTCGGGTCCTACGAGCAGTACTTC. It codes for CASRPGFGSYEQYF.

The genes are TRBV18 and TRBJ2-7; unclear D gene. CDR1 is KGHSH, CDR2 LQKENI, per germline. The length of the CDR3 is 13 residues. Trimming left V 3 bases short and J 0 bases short, with 6 bases between. The DNA for the CDR3 is TGTGCCAGCTCACCGCTAGGCTCCTACGAGCAGTACTTC. Protein product: CASSPLGSYEQYF.

The CDR3 loop is CASSFRGRHEQYF. As DNA, the CDR3 is TGTGCCAGCAGTTTCCGAGGGCGTCACGAGCAGTACTTC. The rearrangement joins TRBV28 to TRBJ2-7; possibly TRBD2 for D (5 bases). Between the trimmed V and J ends, which lost 3 bases and 5 bases, there was a span of 11 bases. CDR1 and CDR2 from the germline V gene are MDHEN and SYDVKM. The CDR3 has 13 residues.

This clone was seen a single time. The rearrangement joins TRBV5-8 to TRBJ2-1; D might be TRBD1 (6 bases). Germline V gives CDR1 SGHTS, CDR2 YDEGEE. Trimming shortened V by 5 bases and J by 1 base, and 16 bases separated the two germline ends. This CDR3 is 16 amino acids long. The CDR3 bases are TGTGCCAGCAGTCATTCAGGGGTCGGTTCCTACAATGAGCAGTTCTTC. Translated, it gives CASSHSGVGSYNEQFF.

The rearrangement joins TRBV19 to TRBJ1-5; 11 bases fit TRBD1. The CDR3 runs 15 residues. J lost 0 bases, V lost 10 bases, and 5 bases had no gene match. Germline assignment: CDR1 LNHDA and CDR2 SQIVND (reference sequence). This CDR3 is CATRTGGISNQPQHF. CDR3 bases: TGTGCCACCAGGACAGGGGGCATTAGCAATCAGCCCCAGCATTTT.

This clone was detected only once. The chain links TRBV5-1 to TRBJ1-4; D remains ambiguous. The CDR3 contains 13 residues. From germline, CDR1 is SGHRS and CDR2 YFSETQ. The V end was cut by 2 bases, the J end by 6 bases, with 8 bases between. CDR3 sequence reads: CASSFGLDEKLFF. CDR3 DNA: TGCGCCAGCAGCTTCGGGTTGGATGAAAAACTGTTTTTT.

The J gene is TRBJ2-3, the V gene TRBV30; 9 nucleotides match TRBD2. V gave up 3 bases and J gave up 1 base; unmatched junction bases: 2. Germline values: CDR1 GTSNPN, CDR2 SVGIG (reference sequence). The CDR3 totals 14 residues. The DNA of the CDR3 is TGTGCCTGGAGGCGGGAGGGCGGCACAGATACGCAGTATTTT. Amino acids: CAWRREGGTDTQYF.

This clone showed up just once. The rearrangement uses TRBV7-9 and TRBJ1-5; TRBD1 might be the D (6 bases). There are 17 residues in the CDR3. V gave up 8 bases and J gave up 10 bases, with 30 bases separating them. Germline V lookup: CDR1 SEHNR, CDR2 FQNEAQ (reference sequence). CDR3 DNA sequence: TGTGCCAGCCTCTCCCCCCGAGGGGACACACTAATCAGCCCCCAGCATTTT. Amino acid sequence: CASLSPRGDTLISPQHF.

This chain uses TRBV15 with TRBJ2-1, with 7 bases fitting TRBD1. The CDR3 is 15 residues long. The V segment lost 3 bases and the J segment 5 bases; nucleotides outside the gene matches: 7. Per the germline V gene, CDR1 is LNHNV and CDR2 is YYDKDF (reference sequence). Here the CDR3 DNA reads TGTGCCACCAGCAGCGCTGGACAGGCCCACAATGAGCAGTTCTTC. This encodes CATSSAGQAHNEQFF.

This chain joins TRBV7-8 and TRBJ2-7, with 11 bases lining up with TRBD2. The trim removed 5 bases at V and 4 bases at J, leaving 10 bases unmatched. This CDR3 has 16 residues. From germline, CDR1 is SGHVS and CDR2 FQNEAQ. CDR3 nucleotide sequence: TGTGCCAGCAGCCCCAGGGTAGCGGGAGGGCCGTACGAGCAGTACTTC. Encoded protein: CASSPRVAGGPYEQYF.

The chain is built from TRBV4-1 and TRBJ2-4; 8 bases match TRBD1. The trim removed 4 bases at V and 3 bases at J, leaving 11 bases unmatched. CDR1 and CDR2 from the germline V gene are MGHRA and YSYEKL. This CDR3 has 17 residues. The CDR3 region is CASSPGQGLSNKNIQYF. CDR3 sequence (DNA): TGCGCCAGCAGCCCCGGACAGGGACTTTCAAACAAAAACATTCAGTACTTC.

The genes are TRBV30 and TRBJ2-1; TRBD2 matches at 11 bases. V lost 2 bases and J lost 7; bases outside the gene matches: 1. CDR1 GTSNPN and CDR2 SVGIG come from the germline V gene (reference sequence). CDR3 size: 13 residues. The CDR3 DNA reads TGTGCCTGGAGTTTAGCGGGAGGGAATGAGCAGTTCTTC. Residues: CAWSLAGGNEQFF.

The chain recombines TRBV6-5 with TRBJ2-2; possible D gene TRBD2, 6 bases. The CDR3 has 13 residues. Germline CDR1 MNHEY, CDR2 SVGAGI. V lost 6 bases to trimming and J lost 7 bases, with 12 bases between them. The CDR3 is CASRTGGSGELFF. The CDR3, as DNA: TGTGCCAGCAGGACTGGGGGGAGCGGGGAGCTGTTTTTT.